A selection of T cell receptor beta chains follows, all from one sample in a study of blood T cells in healthy people across ages. TCRdb re-derived calls from the 5' RACE reads in MiXCR, one entry per CDR3 protein. The top ten hold 3% to 4.5% of the sample, which has 500,000 to 650,000 distinct CDR3 sequences, roughly a quarter seen once. This sample also appeared in a second study, on T cells of mothers and their children.

The material sequenced was blood. The origin of the receptors is a boy aged 2 to 9 in good health. Each CDR3 is given with its conserved first and last residue.

V	J	length	CDR3
TRBV14	TRBJ2-1	20	CASSQALRVGEGLSYNEQFF
TRBV11-2	TRBJ2-7	15	CASSLGSGSSYEQYF
TRBV15	TRBJ2-5	13	CAASRGVQETQYF
TRBV5-1	TRBJ2-3	16	CASSLFGERNADTQYF
TRBV20-1	TRBJ2-7	14	CSAPLGDLSYEQYF
TRBV4-1	TRBJ1-6	16	CASSQETGALNSPLHF
TRBV20-1	TRBJ2-5	15	CSAEPGTSGQETQYF
TRBV28	TRBJ2-2	15	CASSLRTSTTGELFF
TRBV30	TRBJ2-5	13	CAWSYRGQETQYF
TRBV27	.	15	CASSSKQGLRYEQYF
TRBV20-1	TRBJ1-1	13	CSAQGARSTEAFF
TRBV7-9	TRBJ1-2	14	CASSSLRGSGGYTF
TRBV10-3	TRBJ2-1	16	CAISPGTGASRDEQFF
TRBV9	TRBJ2-1	16	CASSVDSSGKLNEQFF
TRBV4-3	TRBJ2-5	15	CASSQDGLGQETQYF
TRBV4-1	TRBJ2-7	13	CASSQPGPYEQYF
TRBV7-9	TRBJ2-5	16	CASSSIGASGGETQYF
TRBV3-1	TRBJ1-1	14	CASSPWDREIEAFF
TRBV29-1	TRBJ1-5	15	CSVGLGTGGNQPQHF
TRBV13	TRBJ1-2	17	CASSLGTGGGGSYGYTF
TRBV14	TRBJ1-5	16	CASSHVRTGKNQPQHF
TRBV6-1	.	13	CASSEMRANEQFF
TRBV7-2	TRBJ2-3	16	CASSWTGTSGRDTQYF
TRBV10-3	.	17	CAISESPGQGIGETQYF
TRBV7-9	TRBJ1-2	12	CASSRPADGYTF
TRBV3-1	TRBJ2-2	17	CASSQERAVKDTGELFF
TRBV6-5	TRBJ1-2	14	CASSSPGLLKGYTF
TRBV20-1	TRBJ2-1	15	CSAKAASGGANEQFF
TRBV6-6	TRBJ1-6	16	CASSYDPPIGNSPLHF
TRBV27	TRBJ2-1	12	CASSLLGIEQFF
TRBV20-1	TRBJ2-1	13	CSATSGPHNEQFF
TRBV15	TRBJ2-5	15	CATSRLAGRQETQYF
TRBV29-1	TRBJ2-7	15	CSVAPWTVQGYEQYF
TRBV5-1	TRBJ2-3	14	CASSFGGGSDTQYF
TRBV3-1	TRBJ2-5	15	CASSPSTSGGETQYF
TRBV6-2/TRBV6-3	.	14	CAISNGQLTYEQYF
TRBV7-8	TRBJ2-1	14	CASSGTGAYNEQFF
TRBV14	TRBJ2-5	14	CASSQDRLVETQYF
TRBV3-1	TRBJ2-2	14	CASSLGQGGGELFF
TRBV27	TRBJ2-1	15	CASGPPGLIYNEQFF
TRBV20-1	.	14	CSARFSGRLNEQFF